This TCR beta chain was sequenced for a study of Graves' ophthalmopathy and Graves' hyperthyroidism. The germline V gene has CDR1 SGHRS and CDR2 YFSETQ. With 1 base clipped from V and 8 bases from J, the junction kept 1 base outside the gene matches. The CDR3 spans 14 residues. RNA transcripts provided the template for amplifying TCR beta CDR3 regions. Amplification began with first-round RT-PCR using HTBI primers, then second-round multiplex PCR was performed. TCRdb itself ran the multiplex PCR reads through MiXCR, one entry per CDR3 protein. This table holds 300,000 to 400,000 distinct CDR3 sequences, 15% to 20% found once.

The sample consisted of peripheral blood. The V gene is TRBV5-1, the J gene TRBJ1-6, with 9 bases lining up with TRBD1. This TCR was sampled from an adult man with Graves' ophthalmopathy. CDR3 sequence reads: CASSLRQGDSPLHF. CDR3 nucleotides: TGCGCCAGCAGCTTGAGACAGGGGGATTCACCCCTCCACTTT.